Listed below are T cell receptor beta chains from one sample, sequenced in a study of T cells in Graves' hyperthyroidism and ophthalmopathy. Via MiXCR, TCRdb re-called the multiplex PCR reads, giving one row per CDR3 protein. This repertoire shows fewer than 600,000 distinct CDR3 sequences, approximately 15% found once; its top ten account for around 14%. Source material: blood. The receptors were sampled from a woman between 35 and 50 years old with Graves' hyperthyroidism. CDR3s include the opening cysteine and the closing phenylalanine or tryptophan. The D gene is left open where the match is weak. Clone size is shown for a subset of rows, as once, few, many or a class of expanded clone.

abundance: .
j_gene: TRBJ2-1
d_gene: .
v_gene: TRBV19
CDR3aa: CASSNLTGYNEQFF

abundance: .
j_gene: TRBJ1-5
d_gene: .
v_gene: TRBV5-1
CDR3aa: CASRRGRGSNQPQHF

abundance: many
j_gene: TRBJ1-1
d_gene: TRBD1
v_gene: TRBV12-3/TRBV12-4
CDR3aa: CASSSDRVNTEAFF

abundance: many
j_gene: TRBJ2-1
d_gene: .
v_gene: TRBV27
CDR3aa: CASTLTGSSYNEQFF

abundance: many
j_gene: TRBJ2-1
d_gene: .
v_gene: TRBV20-1
CDR3aa: CSAIGSASYNEQFF

abundance: few
j_gene: TRBJ2-3
d_gene: .
v_gene: TRBV15
CDR3aa: CATSRDIPGTASETQYF

abundance: many
j_gene: TRBJ2-1
d_gene: .
v_gene: TRBV5-1
CDR3aa: CASSALDGYNEQFF

abundance: many
j_gene: TRBJ1-1
d_gene: TRBD1
v_gene: TRBV20-1
CDR3aa: CSAIQGAGNTEAFF

abundance: many
j_gene: TRBJ2-5
d_gene: TRBD2
v_gene: TRBV19
CDR3aa: CASRQRHVLAGQETQYF

abundance: many
j_gene: TRBJ2-5
d_gene: .
v_gene: TRBV9
CDR3aa: CASSATGQGGTQETQYF

abundance: many
j_gene: TRBJ2-7
d_gene: .
v_gene: TRBV29-1
CDR3aa: CSVTGNVEQYF

abundance: .
j_gene: TRBJ2-7
d_gene: TRBD1
v_gene: TRBV24-1
CDR3aa: CATSEGTGGRYEQYF

abundance: many
j_gene: TRBJ2-1
d_gene: .
v_gene: TRBV29-1
CDR3aa: CSVTDSFPPHNEQFF

abundance: many
j_gene: TRBJ2-7
d_gene: .
v_gene: TRBV28
CDR3aa: CASSLAGADSYEQYF

abundance: .
j_gene: TRBJ1-4
d_gene: TRBD1
v_gene: TRBV5-1
CDR3aa: CASSRDSIATNEKLFF

abundance: many
j_gene: TRBJ2-1
d_gene: .
v_gene: TRBV5-6
CDR3aa: CASSADNYNEQFF

abundance: few
j_gene: TRBJ2-7
d_gene: TRBD1
v_gene: TRBV18
CDR3aa: CASSPQDRVHEQYF

abundance: .
j_gene: TRBJ1-6
d_gene: .
v_gene: TRBV2
CDR3aa: CASSGAGYNSPLHF

abundance: .
j_gene: TRBJ2-1
d_gene: TRBD2
v_gene: TRBV9
CDR3aa: CASSGSGDYNEQFF

abundance: .
j_gene: TRBJ2-7
d_gene: TRBD2
v_gene: TRBV6-1
CDR3aa: CASSEAPILTSGGKYEQYF

abundance: many
j_gene: TRBJ1-1
d_gene: .
v_gene: TRBV9
CDR3aa: CASSVGRGANTEAFF

abundance: few
j_gene: TRBJ2-7
d_gene: .
v_gene: TRBV28
CDR3aa: CASSFQSEQYF

abundance: many
j_gene: TRBJ2-1
d_gene: .
v_gene: TRBV7-8
CDR3aa: CASSSHLPYNEQFF

abundance: .
j_gene: TRBJ2-6
d_gene: .
v_gene: TRBV5-6
CDR3aa: CASSFYDSSGANILTF

abundance: few
j_gene: TRBJ2-3
d_gene: .
v_gene: TRBV6-1
CDR3aa: CASSPQTGHGTDTQYF

abundance: few
j_gene: TRBJ2-5
d_gene: .
v_gene: TRBV4-1
CDR3aa: CASSQDRGQGETQYF

abundance: many
j_gene: TRBJ1-6
d_gene: .
v_gene: TRBV27
CDR3aa: CANPPARDNSPLHF

abundance: many
j_gene: TRBJ2-1
d_gene: .
v_gene: TRBV27
CDR3aa: CASSIDSSHEQFF

abundance: many
j_gene: TRBJ2-1
d_gene: TRBD2
v_gene: TRBV11-2
CDR3aa: CASSLLSGVGPNEQFF

abundance: .
j_gene: TRBJ1-5
d_gene: TRBD1
v_gene: TRBV6-7
CDR3aa: CASTRRDRRGSNQPQHF

abundance: many
j_gene: TRBJ2-1
d_gene: TRBD2
v_gene: TRBV2
CDR3aa: CASRKGPSGSRGQFF

abundance: .
j_gene: .
d_gene: .
v_gene: TRBV29-1
CDR3aa: CSVGTGSYEQFF

abundance: many
j_gene: TRBJ2-7
d_gene: TRBD1
v_gene: TRBV10-3
CDR3aa: CAISGTGYRYEQYF

abundance: many
j_gene: TRBJ2-7
d_gene: .
v_gene: TRBV19
CDR3aa: CASSPQPAGEQYF

abundance: many
j_gene: TRBJ2-2
d_gene: .
v_gene: TRBV7-2
CDR3aa: CASSANDIRTGGELFF

abundance: many
j_gene: TRBJ2-2
d_gene: .
v_gene: TRBV20-1
CDR3aa: CSAPKGSGNTGELFF

abundance: once
j_gene: TRBJ2-1
d_gene: .
v_gene: TRBV6-5
CDR3aa: CASSYSDIKGNSIVFVF

abundance: few
j_gene: TRBJ2-7
d_gene: .
v_gene: TRBV7-8
CDR3aa: CASSLDQEGEVLSYEQYF

abundance: many
j_gene: TRBJ2-7
d_gene: TRBD1
v_gene: TRBV9
CDR3aa: CASSVGLTGGDSYEQYF

abundance: many
j_gene: TRBJ1-2
d_gene: .
v_gene: TRBV28
CDR3aa: CASSLYPAGVYGYTF

abundance: few
j_gene: TRBJ2-5
d_gene: TRBD1
v_gene: TRBV7-9
CDR3aa: CASSLNGTGSQETQYF